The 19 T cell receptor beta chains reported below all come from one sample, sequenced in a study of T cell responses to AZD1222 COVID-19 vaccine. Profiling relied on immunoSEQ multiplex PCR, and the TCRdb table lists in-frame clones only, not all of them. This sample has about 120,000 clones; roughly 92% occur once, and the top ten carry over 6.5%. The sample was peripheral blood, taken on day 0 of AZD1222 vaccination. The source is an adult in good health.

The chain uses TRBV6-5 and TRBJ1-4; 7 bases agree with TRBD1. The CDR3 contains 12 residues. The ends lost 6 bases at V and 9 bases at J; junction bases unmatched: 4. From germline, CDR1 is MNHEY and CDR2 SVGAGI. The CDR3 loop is CASRETGKKLFF. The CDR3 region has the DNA TGTGCCAGCAGAGAGACAGGGAAAAAACTGTTTTTT.

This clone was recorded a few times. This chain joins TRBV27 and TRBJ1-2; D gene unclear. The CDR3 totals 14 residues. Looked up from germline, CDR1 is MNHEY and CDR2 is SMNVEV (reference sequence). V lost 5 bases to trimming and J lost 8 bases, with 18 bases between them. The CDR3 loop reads CASSLGYGAQGYTF. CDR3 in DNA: TGTGCCAGCAGTCTAGGGTATGGCGCTCAGGGCTACACCTTC.

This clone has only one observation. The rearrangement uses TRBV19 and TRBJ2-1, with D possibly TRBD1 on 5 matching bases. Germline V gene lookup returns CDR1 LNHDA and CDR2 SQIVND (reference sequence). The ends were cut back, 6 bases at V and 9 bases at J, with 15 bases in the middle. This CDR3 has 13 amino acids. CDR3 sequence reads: CASRGHAWGEQFF. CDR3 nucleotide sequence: TGTGCCAGTAGAGGACACGCGTGGGGTGAGCAGTTCTTC.

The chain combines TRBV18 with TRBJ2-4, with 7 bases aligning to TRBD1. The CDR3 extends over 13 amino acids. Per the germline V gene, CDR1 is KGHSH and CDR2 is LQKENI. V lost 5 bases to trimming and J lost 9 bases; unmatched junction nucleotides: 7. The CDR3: CASSEKTGSIQYF. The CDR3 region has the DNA TGTGCCAGCTCAGAAAAGACAGGGTCCATTCAGTACTTC.

The CDR3: CATLSPGQRPTEAFF. CDR3 nucleotide sequence: TGTGCCACCCTCTCTCCGGGACAGAGACCAACTGAAGCTTTCTTT. The chain employs TRBV2 and TRBJ1-1; TRBD1 agrees at 7 bases. Germline loops: CDR1 SNHLY, CDR2 FYNNEI. The V gene end was trimmed by 10 bases and the J gene end by 5 bases; junction bases not matched to a gene: 16. CDR3 length: 15 residues.

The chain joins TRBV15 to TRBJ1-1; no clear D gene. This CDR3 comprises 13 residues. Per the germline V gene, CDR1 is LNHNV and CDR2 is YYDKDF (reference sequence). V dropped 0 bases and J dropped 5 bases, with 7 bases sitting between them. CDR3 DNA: TGTGCCACCAGCAGAGAATGGGGAACTGAAGCTTTCTTT. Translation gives CATSREWGTEAFF.

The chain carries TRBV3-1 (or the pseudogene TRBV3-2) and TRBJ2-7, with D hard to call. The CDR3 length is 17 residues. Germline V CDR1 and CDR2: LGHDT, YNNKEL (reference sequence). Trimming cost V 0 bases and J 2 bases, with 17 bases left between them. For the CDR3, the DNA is TGTGCCAGCAGCCAAGAGGCTACAACAGAGAATACCTACGAGCAGTACTTC. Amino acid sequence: CASSQEATTENTYEQYF.

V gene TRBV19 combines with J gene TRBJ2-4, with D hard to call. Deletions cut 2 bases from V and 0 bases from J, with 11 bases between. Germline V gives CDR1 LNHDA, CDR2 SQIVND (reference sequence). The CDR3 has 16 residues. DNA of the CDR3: TGTGCCAGTAGTATATCCGGCGAACTAGCCAAAAACATTCAGTACTTC. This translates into CASSISGELAKNIQYF.

Here the CDR3 DNA reads TGCGCCAGCAGCCCCGGGACAGCTAACTATGGCTACACCTTC. Its translation: CASSPGTANYGYTF. The chain joins TRBV5-1 to TRBJ1-2, with 7 bases fitting TRBD1. The germline V gene encodes CDR1 SGHRS and CDR2 YFSETQ. The CDR3 is 14 residues long. V dropped 4 bases and J dropped 0; count of bases not matched to a gene: 3.

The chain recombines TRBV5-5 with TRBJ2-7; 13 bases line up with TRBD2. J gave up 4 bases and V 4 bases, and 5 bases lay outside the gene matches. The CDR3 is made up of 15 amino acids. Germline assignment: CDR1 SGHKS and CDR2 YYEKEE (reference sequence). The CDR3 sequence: CASSLTSGGIYEQYF. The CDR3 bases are TGTGCCAGCAGCCTGACTAGCGGGGGGATTTACGAGCAGTACTTC.

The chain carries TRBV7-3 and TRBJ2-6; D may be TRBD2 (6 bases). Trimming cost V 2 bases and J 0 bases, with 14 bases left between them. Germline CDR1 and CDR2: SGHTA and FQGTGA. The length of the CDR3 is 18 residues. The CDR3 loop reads CASSLRDSRSSGANVLTF. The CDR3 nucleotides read TGTGCCAGCAGCTTACGGGACTCCCGAAGCTCTGGGGCCAACGTCCTGACTTTC.

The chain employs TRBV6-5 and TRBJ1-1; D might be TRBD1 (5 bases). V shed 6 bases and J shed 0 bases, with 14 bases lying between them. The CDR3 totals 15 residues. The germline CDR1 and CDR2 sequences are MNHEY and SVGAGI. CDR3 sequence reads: CASRADNRLNTEAFF. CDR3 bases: TGTGCCAGCAGAGCGGACAACCGATTGAACACTGAAGCTTTCTTT.

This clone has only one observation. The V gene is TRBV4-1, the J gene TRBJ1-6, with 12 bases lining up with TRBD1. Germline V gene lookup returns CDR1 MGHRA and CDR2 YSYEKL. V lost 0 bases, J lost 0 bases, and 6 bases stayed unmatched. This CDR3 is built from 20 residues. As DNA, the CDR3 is TGCGCCAGCAGCCAAGAGGGACAGGGGGCAACATCCTCCTATAATTCACCCCTCCACTTT. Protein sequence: CASSQEGQGATSSYNSPLHF.

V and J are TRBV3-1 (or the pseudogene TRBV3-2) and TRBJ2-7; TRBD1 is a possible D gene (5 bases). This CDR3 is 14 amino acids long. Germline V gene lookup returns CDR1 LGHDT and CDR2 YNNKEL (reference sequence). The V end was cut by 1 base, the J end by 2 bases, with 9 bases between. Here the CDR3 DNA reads TGTGCCAGCAGCCAAGGTTTCAGGGCCTACGAGCAGTACTTC. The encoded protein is CASSQGFRAYEQYF.

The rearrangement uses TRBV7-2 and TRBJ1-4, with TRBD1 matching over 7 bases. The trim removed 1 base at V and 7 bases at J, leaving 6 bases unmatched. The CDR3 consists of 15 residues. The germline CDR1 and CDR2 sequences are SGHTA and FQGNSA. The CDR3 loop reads CASSLVGQGGEKLFF. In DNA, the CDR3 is TGTGCCAGCAGCTTAGTCGGGCAGGGGGGTGAAAAACTGTTTTTT.

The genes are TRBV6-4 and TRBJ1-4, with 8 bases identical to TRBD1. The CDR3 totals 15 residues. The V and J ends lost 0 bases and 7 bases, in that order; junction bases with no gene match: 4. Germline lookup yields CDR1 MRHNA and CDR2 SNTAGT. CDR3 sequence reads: CASSDSTTGVEKLFF. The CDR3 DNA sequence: TGTGCCAGCAGTGACTCCACGACAGGGGTTGAAAAACTGTTTTTT.

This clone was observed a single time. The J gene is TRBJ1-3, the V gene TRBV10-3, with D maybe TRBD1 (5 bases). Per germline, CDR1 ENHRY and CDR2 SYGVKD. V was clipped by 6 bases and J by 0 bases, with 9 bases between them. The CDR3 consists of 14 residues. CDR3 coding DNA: TGTGCCATCAGAGGGGAAGACTCTGGAAACACCATATATTTT. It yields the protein CAIRGEDSGNTIYF.

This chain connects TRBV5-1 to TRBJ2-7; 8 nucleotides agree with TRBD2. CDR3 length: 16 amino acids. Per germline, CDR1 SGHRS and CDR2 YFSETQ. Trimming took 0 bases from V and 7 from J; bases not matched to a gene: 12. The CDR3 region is CASSLATSGLPGEQYF. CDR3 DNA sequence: TGCGCCAGCAGCTTGGCTACTAGCGGTTTACCGGGGGAGCAGTACTTC.

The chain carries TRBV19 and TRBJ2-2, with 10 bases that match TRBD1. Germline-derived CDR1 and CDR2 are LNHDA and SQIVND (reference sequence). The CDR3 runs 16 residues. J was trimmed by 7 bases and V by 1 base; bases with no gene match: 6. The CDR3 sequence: CASSIVGTGVGGELFF. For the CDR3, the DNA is TGTGCCAGTAGTATAGTCGGGACAGGGGTCGGCGGGGAGCTGTTTTTT. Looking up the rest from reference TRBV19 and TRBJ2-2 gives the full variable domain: DGGITQSPKYLFRKEGQNVTLSCEQNLNHDAMYWYRQDPGQGLRLIYYSQIVNDFQKGDIAEGYSVSREKKESFPLTVTSAQKNPTAFYLCASSIVGTGVGGELFFGEGSRLTVL.